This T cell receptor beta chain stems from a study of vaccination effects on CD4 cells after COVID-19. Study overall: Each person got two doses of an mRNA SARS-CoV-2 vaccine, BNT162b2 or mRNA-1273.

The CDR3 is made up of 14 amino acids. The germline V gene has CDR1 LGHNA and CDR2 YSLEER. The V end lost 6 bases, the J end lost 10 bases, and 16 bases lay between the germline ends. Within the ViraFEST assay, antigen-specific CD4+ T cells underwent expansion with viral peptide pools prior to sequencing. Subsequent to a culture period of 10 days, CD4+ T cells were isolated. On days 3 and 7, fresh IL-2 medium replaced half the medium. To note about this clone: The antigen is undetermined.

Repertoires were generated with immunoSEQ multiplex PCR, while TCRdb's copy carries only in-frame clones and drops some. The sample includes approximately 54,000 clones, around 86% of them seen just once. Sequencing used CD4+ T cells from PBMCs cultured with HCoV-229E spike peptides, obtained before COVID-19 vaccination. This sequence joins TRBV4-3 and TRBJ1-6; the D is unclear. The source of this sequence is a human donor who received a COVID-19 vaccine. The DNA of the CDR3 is TGCGCCAGCAGATCTGAGGGTAGAGAGTCACCCCTCCACTTT. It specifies CASRSEGRESPLHF.